These 9 T cell receptor beta chains originate from one sample sequenced in a study of blood T cell repertoires in COVID-19. Method: immunoSEQ multiplex PCR; TCRdb's copy keeps in-frame clones and lacks some. The sample comprises under 300,000 clones, roughly nine tenths of which are singletons, and 9.5% to 15% rests with the top ten. Sequenced input: peripheral blood. The source of these receptors is a woman aged 30 to 39 with COVID-19, enrolled during active disease.

The chain joins TRBV19 to TRBJ1-1, with D unresolved. The V and J ends lost 7 bases and 8 bases respectively, with 17 bases between them. The CDR3 totals 13 residues. Germline V gene lookup returns CDR1 LNHDA and CDR2 SQIVND (reference sequence). CDR3 sequence: CASKNVGQAEAFF. In DNA, the CDR3 is TGTGCCAGTAAAAATGTGGGCCAGGCCGAAGCTTTCTTT. Drawing the rest from reference TRBV19 and TRBJ1-1, the complete variable domain is DGGITQSPKYLFRKEGQNVTLSCEQNLNHDAMYWYRQDPGQGLRLIYYSQIVNDFQKGDIAEGYSVSREKKESFPLTVTSAQKNPTAFYLCASKNVGQAEAFFGQGTRLTVV.

The chain carries TRBV2 and TRBJ2-7, with 7 bases fitting TRBD1. Germline assignment: CDR1 SNHLY and CDR2 FYNNEI. V lost 6 bases to trimming and J lost 3 bases; unmatched junction nucleotides: 8. The CDR3 is 14 residues long. CDR3 sequence (DNA): TGTGCCAGCAGCTCAGGGGGTACCTACTACGAGCAGTACTTC. Amino acid sequence: CASSSGGTYYEQYF. The full variable domain, rest sourced from reference TRBV2 and TRBJ2-7, is EPEVTQTPSHQVTQMGQEVILRCVPISNHLYFYWYRQILGQKVEFLVSFYNNEISEKSEIFDDQFSVERPDGSNFTLKIRSTKLEDSAMYFCASSSGGTYYEQYFGPGTRLTVT.

The chain combines TRBV13 with TRBJ2-7; no clear D gene. CDR1 and CDR2 from the germline V gene are PRHDT and FYEKMQ (reference sequence). V lost 2 bases and J 2 bases, leaving 7 bases between the germline ends. The length of the CDR3 is 13 residues. The chain's CDR3 is CASSLRQAYEQYF. CDR3 sequence (DNA): TGTGCCAGCAGCTTACGACAAGCCTACGAGCAGTACTTC.

The gene calls are TRBV28 and TRBJ2-5, with TRBD2 as a possible D gene (6 bases). The V end lost 6 bases, the J end lost 3 bases, and 14 bases lay between the germline ends. This CDR3 has 14 residues. The germline V gene encodes CDR1 MDHEN and CDR2 SYDVKM. The CDR3 region has the DNA TGTGCCAGCAGACCCCCTGGCGGGAAAGAGACCCAGTACTTC. Its translation: CASRPPGGKETQYF.

The genes are TRBV5-6 and TRBJ2-5; 8 positions match TRBD2. Germline trimming cut 2 bases from V and 5 bases from J; bases unmatched to any gene: 14. The length of the CDR3 is 17 residues. The germline CDR1 and CDR2 sequences are SGHDT and YYEEEE. CDR3 in DNA: TGTGCCAGCAGCTTCGGGCTAGCGGGCAACTCAGGGGAGACCCAGTACTTC. It translates to CASSFGLAGNSGETQYF.

The V call is TRBV5-5, the J call TRBJ1-1, with TRBD1 matching over 9 bases. The CDR3 runs 14 residues. CDR1 SGHKS and CDR2 YYEKEE come from the germline V gene (reference sequence). Losses at the gene ends were 2 bases for V and 5 bases for J; bases not matched to a gene: 4. The chain's CDR3 is CASSFGQGLTEAFF. Written as DNA, the CDR3 is TGTGCCAGCAGCTTCGGACAGGGGTTAACTGAAGCTTTCTTT.

This clone was picked up one time. In DNA, the CDR3 is TGTGCCAGCAGTCGGGGGACCCCCAGTGAGCAGTACTTC. Its protein is CASSRGTPSEQYF. The genes are TRBV7-9 and TRBJ2-7, with TRBD2 as a possible D gene (6 bases). CDR3 length: 13 amino acids. Trimming shortened V by 6 bases and J by 7 bases, and 16 bases separated the two germline ends. Looked up from germline, CDR1 is SEHNR and CDR2 is FQNEAQ (reference sequence).

This chain uses TRBV19 with TRBJ2-7; 7 bases are a match to TRBD1. The ends lost 1 base at V and 0 bases at J; junction bases unmatched: 12. Germline V gene lookup returns CDR1 LNHDA and CDR2 SQIVND (reference sequence). This CDR3 is 18 amino acids long. CDR3 sequence: CASSIVWKGQRSSYEQYF. In DNA form, the CDR3 reads TGTGCCAGTAGTATAGTTTGGAAGGGACAGAGGAGCTCCTACGAGCAGTACTTC.

The chain links TRBV19 to TRBJ1-5, with a weak D call TRBD1 (6 bases). The CDR3 length is 15 residues. Germline V gives CDR1 LNHDA, CDR2 SQIVND (reference sequence). V dropped 3 bases and J dropped 1 base, with 10 bases sitting between them. The CDR3 coding sequence is TGTGCCAGTAGTATCCCCAGGGGAAGCAATCAGCCCCAGCATTTT. Amino acid sequence: CASSIPRGSNQPQHF.